This TCR beta chain appears in the sequencing data of a study of radiotherapy plus CTLA-4 blockade in lung cancer. Study-level background: Objective responses were observed in 18% of patients, and disease control was achieved by about 30%.

As for this clone: The target antigen is unknown.

The CDR3 is 16 amino acids. Germline V gene lookup returns CDR1 SGHTA and CDR2 FQGNSA. The V gene end was trimmed by 5 bases and the J gene end by 0 bases; junction bases not matched to a gene: 6. Profiled with immunoSEQ multiplex PCR; TCRdb holds only in-frame clones, not every one. In the table there are about 98,000 clones, roughly 80% of which are singletons. It was focal radiation plus CTLA-4 blockade with ipilimumab that patients with chemo-refractory metastatic non-small-cell lung cancer received. Overall study findings and caveats: Early blood T cell clone changes and increased post-radiation serum interferon-beta were reportedly the strongest response predictors. Radiotherapy with ipilimumab was followed by blood expansion of tumor-derived clones.

J is TRBJ1-4 and V is TRBV7-2, with 7 bases fitting TRBD1. This receptor was obtained from a human donor with non-small cell lung cancer who had a partial response to radiotherapy plus ipilimumab. Sample: peripheral blood, taken from a patient treated with radiotherapy plus ipilimumab. CDR3 DNA sequence: TGTGCCAGCAGCCTTAGGGGGACAGCAACTAATGAAAAACTGTTTTTT. This gives the protein CASSLRGTATNEKLFF. The full variable domain, completed using reference TRBV7-2 and TRBJ1-4, is GAGVSQSPSNKVTEKGKDVELRCDPISGHTALYWYRQSLGQGLEFLIYFQGNSAPDKSGLPSDRFSAERTGGSVSTLTIQRTQQEDSAVYLCASSLRGTATNEKLFFGSGTQLSVL.